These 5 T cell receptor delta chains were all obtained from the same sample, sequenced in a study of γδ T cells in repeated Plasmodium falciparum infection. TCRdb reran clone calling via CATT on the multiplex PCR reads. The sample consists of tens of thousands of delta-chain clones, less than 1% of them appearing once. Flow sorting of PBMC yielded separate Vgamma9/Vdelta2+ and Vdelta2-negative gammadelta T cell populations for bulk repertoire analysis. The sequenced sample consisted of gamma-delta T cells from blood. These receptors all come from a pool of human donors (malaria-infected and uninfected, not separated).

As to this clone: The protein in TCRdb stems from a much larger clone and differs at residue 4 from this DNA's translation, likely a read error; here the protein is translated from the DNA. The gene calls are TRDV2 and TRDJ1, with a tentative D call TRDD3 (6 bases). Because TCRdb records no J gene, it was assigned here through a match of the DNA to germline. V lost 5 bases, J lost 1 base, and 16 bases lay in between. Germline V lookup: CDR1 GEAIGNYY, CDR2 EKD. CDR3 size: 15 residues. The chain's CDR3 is CACGTQDTLTDKLIF. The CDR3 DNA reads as TGTGCCTGTGGCACTCAGGATACTCTCACCGATAAACTCATCTTT.

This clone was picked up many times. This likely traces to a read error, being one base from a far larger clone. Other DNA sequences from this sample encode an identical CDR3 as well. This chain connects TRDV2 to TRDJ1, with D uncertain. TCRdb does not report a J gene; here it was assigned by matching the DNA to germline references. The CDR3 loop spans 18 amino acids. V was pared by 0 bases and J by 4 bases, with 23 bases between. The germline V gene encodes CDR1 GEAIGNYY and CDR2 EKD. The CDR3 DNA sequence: TGTGCCTGTGACACCGTCGGACTGCGGGACCGTAACTTCGATAAACTCATCTTT. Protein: CACDTVGLRDRNFDKLIF.

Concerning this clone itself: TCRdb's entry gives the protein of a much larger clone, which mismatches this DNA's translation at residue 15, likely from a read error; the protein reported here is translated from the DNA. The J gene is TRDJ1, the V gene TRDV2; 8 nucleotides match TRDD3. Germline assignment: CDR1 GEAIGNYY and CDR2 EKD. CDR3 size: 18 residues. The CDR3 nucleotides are TGTGCCTGTGACACCGTGGGGATACCGGGGGCCAACACCGATGAACTCATCTTT. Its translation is CACDTVGIPGANTDELIF.

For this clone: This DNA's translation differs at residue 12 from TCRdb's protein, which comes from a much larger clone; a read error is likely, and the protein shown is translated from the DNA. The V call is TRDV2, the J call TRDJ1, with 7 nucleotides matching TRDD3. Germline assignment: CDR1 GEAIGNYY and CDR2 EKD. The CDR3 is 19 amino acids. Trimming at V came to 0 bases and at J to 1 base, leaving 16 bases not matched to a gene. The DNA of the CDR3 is TGTGCCTGTGACACCGTCAGGGGGATTAGTCCGGGTAGCACCGATAAACTCATCTTT. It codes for CACDTVRGISPGSTDKLIF.

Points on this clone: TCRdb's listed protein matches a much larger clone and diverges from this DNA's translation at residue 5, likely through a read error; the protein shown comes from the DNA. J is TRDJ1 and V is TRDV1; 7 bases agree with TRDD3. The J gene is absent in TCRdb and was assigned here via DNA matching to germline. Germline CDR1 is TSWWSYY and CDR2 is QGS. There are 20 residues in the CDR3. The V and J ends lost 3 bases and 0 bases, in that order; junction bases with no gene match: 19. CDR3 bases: TGTGCTCTTGGGGAGCCTTCTCCTGAGTTGGGGGAGGAATACACCGATAAACTCATCTTT. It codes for CALGEPSPELGEEYTDKLIF.